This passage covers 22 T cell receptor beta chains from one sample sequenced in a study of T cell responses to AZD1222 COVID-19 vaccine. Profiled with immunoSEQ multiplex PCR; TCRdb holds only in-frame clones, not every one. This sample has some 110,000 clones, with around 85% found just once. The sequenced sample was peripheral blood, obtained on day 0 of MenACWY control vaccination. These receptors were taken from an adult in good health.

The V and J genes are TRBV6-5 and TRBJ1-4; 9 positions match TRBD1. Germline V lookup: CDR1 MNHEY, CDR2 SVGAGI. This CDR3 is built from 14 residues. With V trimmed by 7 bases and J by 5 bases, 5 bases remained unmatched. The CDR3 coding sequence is TGTGCCAGCATGGGGACAGGGCGAAATGAAAAACTGTTTTTT. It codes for CASMGTGRNEKLFF.

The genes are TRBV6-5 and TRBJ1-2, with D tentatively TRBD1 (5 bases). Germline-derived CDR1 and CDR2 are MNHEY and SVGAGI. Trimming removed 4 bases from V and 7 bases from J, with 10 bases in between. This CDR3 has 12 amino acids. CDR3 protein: CASSLGTGGYTF. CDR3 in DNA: TGTGCCAGCAGTTTAGGGACTGGTGGCTACACCTTC.

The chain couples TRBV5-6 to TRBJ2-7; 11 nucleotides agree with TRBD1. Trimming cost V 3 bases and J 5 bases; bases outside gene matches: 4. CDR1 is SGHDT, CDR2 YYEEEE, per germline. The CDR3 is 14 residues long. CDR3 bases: TGTGCCAGCAGCTGGGACAGGGGGAGGGACGAGCAGTACTTC. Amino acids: CASSWDRGRDEQYF.

As DNA, the CDR3 is TGTGCCAGCACGTATTCCTTAGCGGGGGGGCTCGGTACGCAGTATTTT. Translated, it gives CASTYSLAGGLGTQYF. The chain links TRBV13 to TRBJ2-3, with 11 bases matching TRBD2. The germline V gene has CDR1 PRHDT and CDR2 FYEKMQ (reference sequence). The trim removed 7 bases at V and 8 bases at J, leaving 14 bases unmatched. This CDR3 has 16 residues.

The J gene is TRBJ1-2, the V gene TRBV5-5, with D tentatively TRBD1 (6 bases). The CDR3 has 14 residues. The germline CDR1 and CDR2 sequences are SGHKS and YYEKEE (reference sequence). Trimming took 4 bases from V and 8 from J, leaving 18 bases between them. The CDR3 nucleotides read TGTGCCAGCAGCCGCACCTGGGGGGGCGAAGGCTACACCTTC. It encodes CASSRTWGGEGYTF.

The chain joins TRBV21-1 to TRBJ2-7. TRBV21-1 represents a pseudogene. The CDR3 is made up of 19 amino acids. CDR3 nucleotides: TGTGCCAGCACCAAAAAGCAAAGGGGGGATTGGTACAGACGCTACGAGCAGTACTTC. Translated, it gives CASTKKQRGDWYRRYEQYF.

The CDR3 loop is CASSLGEQGNYGYTF. DNA of the CDR3: TGTGCCAGCAGTTTAGGGGAACAGGGCAACTATGGCTACACCTTC. The chain is built from TRBV28 and TRBJ1-2; D is possibly TRBD1 (6 bases). Trimming stripped 2 bases from V and 2 bases from J, with 12 bases between. In germline, CDR1 is MDHEN, CDR2 SYDVKM. The length of the CDR3 is 15 residues.

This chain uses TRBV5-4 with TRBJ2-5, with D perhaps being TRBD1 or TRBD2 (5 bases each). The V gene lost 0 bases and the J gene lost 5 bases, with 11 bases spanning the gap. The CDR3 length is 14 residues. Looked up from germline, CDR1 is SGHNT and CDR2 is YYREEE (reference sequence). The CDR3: CASSLVGEMETQYF. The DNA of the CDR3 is TGTGCCAGCAGCTTGGTGGGGGAGATGGAGACCCAGTACTTC.

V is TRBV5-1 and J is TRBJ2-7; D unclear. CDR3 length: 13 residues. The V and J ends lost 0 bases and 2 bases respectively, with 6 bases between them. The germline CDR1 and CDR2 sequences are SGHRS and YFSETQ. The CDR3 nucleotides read TGCGCCAGCAGCTTGGCTACAGCCTACGAGCAGTACTTC. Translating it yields CASSLATAYEQYF.

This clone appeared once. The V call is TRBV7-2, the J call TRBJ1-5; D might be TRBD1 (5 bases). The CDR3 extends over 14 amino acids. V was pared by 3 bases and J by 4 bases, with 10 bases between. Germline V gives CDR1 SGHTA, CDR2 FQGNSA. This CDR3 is CASSFLGVNQPQHF. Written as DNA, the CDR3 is TGTGCCAGCAGCTTCTTAGGGGTAAATCAGCCCCAGCATTTT.

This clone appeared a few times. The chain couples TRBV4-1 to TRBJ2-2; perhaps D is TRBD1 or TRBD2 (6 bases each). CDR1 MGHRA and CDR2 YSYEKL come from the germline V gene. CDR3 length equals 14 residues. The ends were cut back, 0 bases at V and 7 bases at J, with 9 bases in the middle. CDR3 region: CASSQDRGVGELFF. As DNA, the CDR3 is TGCGCCAGCAGCCAAGATAGGGGGGTCGGGGAGCTGTTTTTT.

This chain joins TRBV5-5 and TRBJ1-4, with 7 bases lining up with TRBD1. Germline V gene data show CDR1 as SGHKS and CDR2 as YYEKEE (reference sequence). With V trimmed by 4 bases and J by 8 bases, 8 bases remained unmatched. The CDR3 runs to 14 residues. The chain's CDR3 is CASSPGTDREKLFF. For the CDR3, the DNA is TGTGCCAGCAGCCCCGGGACAGATCGGGAAAAACTGTTTTTT.

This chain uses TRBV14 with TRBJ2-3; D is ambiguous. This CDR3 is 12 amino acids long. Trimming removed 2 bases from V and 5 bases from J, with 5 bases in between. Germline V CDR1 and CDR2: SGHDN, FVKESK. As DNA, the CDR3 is TGTGCCAGCAGCCAATTTGAAGATACGCAGTATTTT. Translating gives CASSQFEDTQYF.

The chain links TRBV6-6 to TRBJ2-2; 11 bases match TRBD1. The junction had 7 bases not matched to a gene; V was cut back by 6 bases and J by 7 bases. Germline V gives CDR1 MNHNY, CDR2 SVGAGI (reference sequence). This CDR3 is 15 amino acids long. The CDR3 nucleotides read TGTGCCAGCAGCGGACAGGGGGCTCGGGGCGGGGAGCTGTTTTTT. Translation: CASSGQGARGGELFF.

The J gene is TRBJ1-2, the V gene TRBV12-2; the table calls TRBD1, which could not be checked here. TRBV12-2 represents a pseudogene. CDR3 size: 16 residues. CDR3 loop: CASRLGGQGLNYGYTF. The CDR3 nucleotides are TGTGCAAGTCGCTTAGGGGGTCAGGGGCTTAACTATGGCTACACCTTC.

CDR3 sequence (DNA): TGTGCCAGCAGCTTGGTCTCAGTGTCTAGTTATGGCTACACCTTC. Its translation: CASSLVSVSSYGYTF. The rearrangement uses TRBV7-9 and TRBJ1-2; no definite D call. With 3 bases removed from V and 5 bases from J, the gap between germline ends came to 16 bases. The CDR3 extends over 15 amino acids. Germline CDR1 is SEHNR and CDR2 is FQNEAQ (reference sequence). Complete variable domain (other parts from reference TRBV7-9 and TRBJ1-2): DTGVSQNPRHKITKRGQNVTFRCDPISEHNRLYWYRQTLGQGPEFLTYFQNEAQLEKSRLLSDRFSAERPKGSFSTLEIQRTEQGDSAMYLCASSLVSVSSYGYTFGSGTRLTVV.

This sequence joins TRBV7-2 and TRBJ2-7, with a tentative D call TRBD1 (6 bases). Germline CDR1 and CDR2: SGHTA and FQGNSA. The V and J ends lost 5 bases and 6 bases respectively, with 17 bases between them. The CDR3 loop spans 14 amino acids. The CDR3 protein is CASSPGQINREQYF. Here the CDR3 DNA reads TGTGCCAGCAGCCCCGGACAGATCAACCGCGAGCAGTACTTC.

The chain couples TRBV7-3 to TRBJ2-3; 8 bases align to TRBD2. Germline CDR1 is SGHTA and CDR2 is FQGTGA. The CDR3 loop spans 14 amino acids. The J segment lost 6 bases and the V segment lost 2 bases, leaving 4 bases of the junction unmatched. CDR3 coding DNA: TGTGCCAGCAGCTTAGCCGGGGGGGCGGATACGCAGTATTTT. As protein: CASSLAGGADTQYF.

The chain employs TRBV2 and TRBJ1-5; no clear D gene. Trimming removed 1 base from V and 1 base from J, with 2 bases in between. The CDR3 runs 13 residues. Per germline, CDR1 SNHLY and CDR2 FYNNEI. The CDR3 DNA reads TGTGCCAGCAGTGAAGGGAGCAATCAGCCCCAGCATTTT. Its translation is CASSEGSNQPQHF.

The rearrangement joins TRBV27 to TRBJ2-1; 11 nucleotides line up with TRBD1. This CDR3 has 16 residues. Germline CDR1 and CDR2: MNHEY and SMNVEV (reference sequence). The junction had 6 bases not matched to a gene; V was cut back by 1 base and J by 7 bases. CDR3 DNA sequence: TGTGCCAGCAGTTTATTAGGACAGGGGGCAGGTAATGAGCAGTTCTTC. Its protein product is CASSLLGQGAGNEQFF.

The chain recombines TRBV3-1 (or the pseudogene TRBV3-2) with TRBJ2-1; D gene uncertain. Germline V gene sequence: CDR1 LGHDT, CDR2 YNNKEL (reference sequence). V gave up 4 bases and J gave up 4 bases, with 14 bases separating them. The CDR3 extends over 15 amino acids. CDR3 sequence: CASSRREGEYNEQFF. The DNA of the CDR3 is TGTGCCAGCAGCCGAAGAGAAGGAGAGTACAATGAGCAGTTCTTC.

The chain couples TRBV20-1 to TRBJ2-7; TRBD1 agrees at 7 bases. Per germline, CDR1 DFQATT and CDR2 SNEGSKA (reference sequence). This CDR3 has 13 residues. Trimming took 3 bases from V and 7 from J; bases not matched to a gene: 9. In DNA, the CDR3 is TGCAGTGCTAGTAAGAACAGGGGCGGGGAGCAGTACTTC. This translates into CSASKNRGGEQYF.